The 21 T cell receptor beta chains listed next were all sequenced from one sample in a study of blood T cell repertoires in COVID-19. Profiled with immunoSEQ multiplex PCR; TCRdb holds only in-frame clones, not every one. The table includes 300,000 to 450,000 clones, around 85% detected once. Sequenced material: peripheral blood. These receptors all stem from a woman aged 18-30 years with acute or convalescent COVID-19.

This clone was counted a few times. V and J are TRBV3-1 (or the pseudogene TRBV3-2) and TRBJ1-3; 7 bases agree with TRBD1. This CDR3 region has 16 residues. J gave up 0 bases and V 4 bases, and 6 bases lay outside the gene matches. Looked up from germline, CDR1 is LGHDT and CDR2 is YNNKEL (reference sequence). CDR3 DNA sequence: TGTGCCAGCAGCCTCGGGACAGCGGACTCTGGAAACACCATATATTTT. This translates into CASSLGTADSGNTIYF.

The chain couples TRBV7-6 to TRBJ1-6; D perhaps matches TRBD1 (6 bases). V gave up 3 bases and J gave up 5 bases, with 11 bases separating them. Germline V gene lookup returns CDR1 SGHVS and CDR2 FNYEAQ. The CDR3 has 15 amino acids. The CDR3 reads CASSFRSGDNSPLHF. CDR3 nucleotide sequence: TGTGCCAGCAGCTTTCGGTCAGGGGATAATTCACCCCTCCACTTT.

The chain joins TRBV27 to TRBJ1-2; TRBD1 matches 7 bases. Germline values: CDR1 MNHEY, CDR2 SMNVEV (reference sequence). CDR3 length equals 13 residues. V was clipped by 3 bases and J by 4 bases; unmatched bases: 2. In DNA form, the CDR3 reads TGTGCCAGCAGTTTGGGACAGTCCTATGGCTACACCTTC. Translated, it gives CASSLGQSYGYTF.

The chain carries TRBV5-1 and TRBJ1-1; the match to TRBD1 covers 8 bases. The germline V gene has CDR1 SGHRS and CDR2 YFSETQ. The J segment lost 5 bases and the V segment lost 8 bases, leaving 8 bases of the junction unmatched. This CDR3 has 13 residues. The CDR3 loop reads CASSTGVYTEAFF. The CDR3 DNA sequence: TGCGCCAGTTCGACAGGGGTGTATACTGAAGCTTTCTTT.

V gene TRBV21-1 combines with J gene TRBJ2-3; the D call in the table, TRBD2, was not verified against the DNA. TRBV21-1 is labeled a pseudogene. The CDR3 consists of 16 residues. CDR3 protein: CASPLTSGSSTDTQYF. CDR3 DNA: TGTGCCAGCCCTCTAACTAGCGGATCTAGCACAGATACGCAGTATTTT.

Only one count was recorded for this clone. The V gene is TRBV7-2, the J gene TRBJ1-1, with a possible D match to TRBD1 (5 bases). Between the trimmed V and J ends, which lost 5 bases and 5 bases, there was a span of 12 bases. CDR1 and CDR2 from the germline V gene are SGHTA and FQGNSA. The CDR3 totals 13 residues. CDR3 in amino acids: CASSQQVYTEAFF. In DNA, the CDR3 is TGTGCCAGCAGCCAACAGGTTTATACTGAAGCTTTCTTT. Looking up the rest from reference TRBV7-2 and TRBJ1-1 gives the full variable domain: GAGVSQSPSNKVTEKGKDVELRCDPISGHTALYWYRQSLGQGLEFLIYFQGNSAPDKSGLPSDRFSAERTGGSVSTLTIQRTQQEDSAVYLCASSQQVYTEAFFGQGTRLTVV.

The chain links TRBV4-1 to TRBJ2-1; TRBD2 aligns across 9 bases. CDR1 and CDR2 from the germline V gene are MGHRA and YSYEKL. The CDR3 contains 17 residues. V lost 0 bases to trimming and J lost 7 bases; unmatched junction nucleotides: 10. In DNA form, the CDR3 reads TGCGCCAGCAGCCAAGAAGGTAGCGGGAGAAAGATAAATGAGCAGTTCTTC. Amino acids: CASSQEGSGRKINEQFF.

The chain recombines TRBV7-2 with TRBJ1-5, with D uncertain. Between the trimmed V and J ends, which lost 1 base and 12 bases, there was a span of 13 bases. Germline V gene data show CDR1 as SGHTA and CDR2 as FQGNSA. This CDR3 has 13 amino acids. CDR3 residues: CASSLGAGAVQHF. Written as DNA, the CDR3 is TGTGCCAGCAGCTTAGGAGCGGGCGCGGTCCAGCATTTT.

The chain couples TRBV6-5 to TRBJ1-1; TRBD1 might be the D (5 bases). The germline V gene has CDR1 MNHEY and CDR2 SVGAGI. The ends were cut back, 6 bases at V and 2 bases at J, with 7 bases in the middle. This CDR3 spans 12 amino acids. CDR3 nucleotide sequence: TGTGCCAGCAGCAGGGTCAACACTGAAGCTTTCTTT. As protein: CASSRVNTEAFF.

Here the CDR3 reads CASSLDGQPQHF. CDR3 DNA sequence: TGTGCCAGCAGCTTGGACGGTCAGCCCCAGCATTTT. V gene TRBV5-5 combines with J gene TRBJ1-5; D unresolved. Germline CDR1 SGHKS, CDR2 YYEKEE (reference sequence). Trimming pared 0 bases from V and 6 bases from J, leaving 4 bases between. The CDR3 is 12 amino acids.

The chain recombines TRBV2 with TRBJ2-5; TRBD1 is a possible D gene (6 bases). The germline V gene has CDR1 SNHLY and CDR2 FYNNEI. The CDR3 length is 14 residues. The V and J ends lost 6 bases and 5 bases respectively, with 16 bases between them. This CDR3 is CASRPGTGPETQYF. CDR3 coding DNA: TGTGCCAGCAGACCTGGCACAGGGCCGGAGACCCAGTACTTC.

The chain has TRBV9 and TRBJ1-5; D might be TRBD1 (5 bases). This CDR3 region has 15 residues. CDR1 SGDLS and CDR2 YYNGEE come from the germline V gene. V was shortened by 0 bases and J by 3 bases, with 10 bases between the two germline ends. The CDR3 bases are TGTGCCAGCAGCGTAGCGGGGGTAGTCAATCAGCCCCAGCATTTT. This sequence encodes CASSVAGVVNQPQHF.

This clone was counted only a few times. The genes are TRBV11-2 and TRBJ1-2, with a tentative D call TRBD1 (5 bases). The V gene lost 0 bases and the J gene lost 1 base, with 12 bases spanning the gap. Germline CDR1 and CDR2: SGHAT and FQNNGV. The CDR3 extends over 16 amino acids. CDR3 DNA sequence: TGTGCCAGCAGCTTAGAGTTCGGGGGGGTTAACTATGGCTACACCTTC. Amino acid sequence: CASSLEFGGVNYGYTF.

The chain uses TRBV3-1 (or the pseudogene TRBV3-2) and TRBJ2-7; D gene unclear. The V gene lost 4 bases and the J gene lost 6 bases, with 16 bases spanning the gap. The CDR3 is made up of 14 amino acids. Germline V gene data show CDR1 as LGHDT and CDR2 as YNNKEL (reference sequence). CDR3 sequence: CASSLLAEDGEQYF. DNA of the CDR3: TGTGCCAGCAGCCTCTTGGCCGAGGATGGCGAGCAGTACTTC.

This chain joins TRBV12-3 or TRBV12-4 and TRBJ2-2; D remains ambiguous. CDR3 size: 13 residues. The V end was cut by 3 bases, the J end by 2 bases, with 4 bases between. CDR3 residues: CASSFGNTGELFF. The CDR3 coding sequence is TGTGCCAGCAGTTTTGGCAACACCGGGGAGCTGTTTTTT.

The chain recombines TRBV24-1 with TRBJ1-3; D ambiguous. Trimming shortened V by 3 bases and J by 0 bases, and 14 bases separated the two germline ends. This CDR3 region has 17 residues. Germline CDR1 and CDR2: KGHDR and SFDVKD. The CDR3 loop reads CATSDPSGDYSGNTIYF. The CDR3 nucleotides are TGTGCCACCAGTGATCCCTCCGGGGATTACTCTGGAAACACCATATATTTT.

V is TRBV4-1 and J is TRBJ2-1, with 9 nucleotides matching TRBD2. With V trimmed by 1 base and J by 7 bases, 8 bases remained unmatched. This CDR3 has 16 amino acids. The germline V gene has CDR1 MGHRA and CDR2 YSYEKL. The CDR3 sequence: CASSQVSSGSRNEQFF. Written as DNA, the CDR3 is TGCGCCAGCAGCCAAGTAAGTAGCGGGAGTAGGAATGAGCAGTTCTTC.

This clone was counted once. This chain joins TRBV7-3 and TRBJ2-3; 7 nucleotides agree with TRBD2. The ends lost 2 bases at V and 5 bases at J; junction bases unmatched: 7. CDR3 length: 15 residues. Germline CDR1 is SGHTA and CDR2 is FQGTGA. CDR3 DNA sequence: TGTGCCAGCAGCTTAGGGTGGGAGGGCCAAGATACGCAGTATTTT. Amino acid sequence: CASSLGWEGQDTQYF.

This chain uses TRBV7-6 with TRBJ1-6; 7 bases fit TRBD1. The V gene's germline CDR1 is SGHVS and CDR2 FNYEAQ. V shed 5 bases and J 5 bases; nucleotides not matched to a gene: 15. The CDR3 has 18 residues. This CDR3 is CASSRMVAAGGNNSPLHF. The CDR3, as DNA: TGTGCCAGCAGCCGAATGGTTGCGGCAGGGGGGAATAATTCACCCCTCCACTTT. The full variable domain, completed using reference TRBV7-6 and TRBJ1-6, is GAGVSQSPRYKVTKRGQDVALRCDPISGHVSLYWYRQALGQGPEFLTYFNYEAQQDKSGLPNDRFSAERPEGSISTLTIQRTEQRDSAMYRCASSRMVAAGGNNSPLHFGNGTRLTVT.

J is TRBJ2-2 and V is TRBV28; 9 bases align to TRBD1. With V trimmed by 4 bases and J by 6 bases, 3 bases remained unmatched. Germline V CDR1 and CDR2: MDHEN, SYDVKM. The CDR3 loop spans 14 amino acids. The CDR3, as DNA: TGTGCCAGCAGTTCAACAGGGGGCCCCGGGGAGCTGTTTTTT. Residues: CASSSTGGPGELFF.

The chain recombines TRBV9 with TRBJ1-3, with D perhaps matching TRBD1 (6 bases). Germline loops: CDR1 SGDLS, CDR2 YYNGEE. The CDR3 spans 16 residues. The V gene lost 0 bases and the J gene lost 1 base, with 11 bases spanning the gap. This chain's CDR3 is CASSVEGHPSGNTIYF. The CDR3 DNA is TGTGCCAGCAGCGTAGAGGGACACCCATCTGGAAACACCATATATTTT. Variable domain in full (rest from reference TRBV9 and TRBJ1-3): DSGVTQTPKHLITATGQRVTLRCSPRSGDLSVYWYQQSLDQGLQFLIQYYNGEERAKGNILERFSAQQFPDLHSELNLSSLELGDSALYFCASSVEGHPSGNTIYFGEGSWLTVV.